The present T cell receptor (beta chain) was sequenced within a study of blood T cell repertoires in COVID-19 (dated by TCRdb to about 2020). Background on the whole study: The collaborator samples originated in the United States, Italy and Spain and spanned the acute and convalescent phases of COVID-19. The dataset comprised deeply sampled blood TCRbeta repertoires from subjects exposed to, actively infected with, or recovered from COVID-19. Where available, HLA class I and class II types were taken from metadata supplied by the sample provider and were not determined by assay-based typing. The prospective study material was composed of cDNA or gDNA derived from T cells, B-cell-depleted T cells, or PBMCs. Samples came from the ongoing ImmuneRACE study (first 160 participants) plus 1,254 subjects from 6 global collaborators. A de-identified subject ID, COVID-19 status, age in years and sex were almost always included in the sample metadata. The repertoires were released in a freely available public database meant as a resource for research on the immune response to SARS-CoV-2.

With respect to this clone: No cognate antigen has been identified for it. Base qualities are not recorded, but no much larger clone differs from it by a single base.

Trimming costs V 1 base and J 2 bases, and their ends lie 8 bases apart. From the cysteine through the phenylalanine, the CDR3 covers 14 amino acids. Only the CDR3 DNA is retained, 42 bases long and in frame from the first base. CDR1 and CDR2 (LGHNA, YNFKEQ) derive from the germline V gene. TCRbeta CDR3 regions were amplified from genomic DNA using the immunoSEQ Assay, a bias-controlled multiplex PCR. The authors' pipeline ran thus. The number of nucleated cells in each sample was estimated by amplification of reference gene primers within the assay. To quantify the absolute abundance of each unique TCRbeta CDR3 rearrangement, sequence reads were collapsed and filtered. For each sample, productive Simpson clonality was calculated as the square root of Simpson's diversity index over productive rearrangements. The table was pulled from immuneACCESS by TCRdb, which kept in-frame rearrangements only. Such tables lose some clones; where checked, under half of the loss comes from unresolved V genes, and the rest has no known cause. The DNA was the basis for D and trimming; V, J and clone size are from that table. The sample has 20,000 to 30,000 clones on record, around 88% of them singletons. Jointly, the top ten make up around 15% of the sample.

The paper as a whole reports these results and caveats: The amount of clinical and demographic metadata varied by source and participant and was provided uncurated.

The collaborating institutions used their own protocols to collect whole blood in K2EDTA tubes. Collaborator samples were shipped for TCRbeta analysis as frozen whole blood, isolated PBMCs, or DNA extracted from either sample type. Sequences were obtained from peripheral blood. This receptor was obtained from a man between 70 and 80 years old with acute or convalescent COVID-19. Rearrangement joined TRBV4-2 to TRBJ1-2; the D gene identity is not certain. At the DNA level, the sequence is TGTGCCAGCAGCCAAGTTCCCGGGAACTATGGCTACACCTTC. Its protein reads: CASSQVPGNYGYTF.